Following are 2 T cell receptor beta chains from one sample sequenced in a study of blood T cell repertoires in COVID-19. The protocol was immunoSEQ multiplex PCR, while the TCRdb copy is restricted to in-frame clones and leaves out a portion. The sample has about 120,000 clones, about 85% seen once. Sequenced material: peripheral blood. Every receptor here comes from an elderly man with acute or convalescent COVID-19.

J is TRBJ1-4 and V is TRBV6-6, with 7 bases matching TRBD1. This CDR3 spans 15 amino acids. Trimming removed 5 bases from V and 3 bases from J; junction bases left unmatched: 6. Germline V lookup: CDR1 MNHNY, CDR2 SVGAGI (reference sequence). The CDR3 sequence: CASSKGDRPNEKLFF. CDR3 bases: TGTGCCAGCAGTAAGGGGGACAGACCTAATGAAAAACTGTTTTTT.

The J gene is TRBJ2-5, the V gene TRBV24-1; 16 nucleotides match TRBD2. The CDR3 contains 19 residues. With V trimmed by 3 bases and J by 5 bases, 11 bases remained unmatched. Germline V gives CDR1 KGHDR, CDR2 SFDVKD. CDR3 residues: CATSDPGTSGRAVGETQYF. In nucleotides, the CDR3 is TGTGCCACCAGTGATCCTGGGACTAGCGGGAGGGCGGTAGGGGAGACCCAGTACTTC.